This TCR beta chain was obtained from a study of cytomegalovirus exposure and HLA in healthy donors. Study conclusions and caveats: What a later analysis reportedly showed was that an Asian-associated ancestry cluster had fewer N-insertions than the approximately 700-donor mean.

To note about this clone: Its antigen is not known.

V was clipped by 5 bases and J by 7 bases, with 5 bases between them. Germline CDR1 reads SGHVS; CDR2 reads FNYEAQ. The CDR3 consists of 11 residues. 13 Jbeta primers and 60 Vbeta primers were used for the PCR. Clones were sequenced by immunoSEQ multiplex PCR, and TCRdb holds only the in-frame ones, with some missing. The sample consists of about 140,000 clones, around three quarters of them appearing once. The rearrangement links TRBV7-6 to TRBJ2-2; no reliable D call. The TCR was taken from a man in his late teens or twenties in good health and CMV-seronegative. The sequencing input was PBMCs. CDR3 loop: CASSPVGELFF. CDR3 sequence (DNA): TGTGCCAGCAGCCCAGTCGGGGAGCTGTTTTTT.